The 25 T cell receptor beta chains below come from one sample, sequenced in a study of cytomegalovirus exposure and HLA in healthy donors. The PCR was carried out with 60 Vbeta primers and 13 Jbeta primers. TCRdb's table, derived via immunoSEQ multiplex PCR, lists solely in-frame clones and lacks some. This sample has 45,000 to 65,000 clones; less than 75% occur once, and the top ten carry around 22%. The sample taken for sequencing was PBMCs. These receptors came from a woman aged 45-60 years in good health and CMV-seropositive.

This chain uses TRBV9 with TRBJ2-7, with 7 bases that match TRBD2. With 0 bases clipped from V and 4 bases from J, the junction kept 7 bases outside the gene matches. The CDR3 sequence is 15 residues long. Germline V gene sequence: CDR1 SGDLS, CDR2 YYNGEE. This chain's CDR3 is CASSVGGGRGYEQYF. CDR3 DNA: TGTGCCAGCAGCGTAGGCGGAGGGAGGGGATACGAGCAGTACTTC.

V gene TRBV4-1 combines with J gene TRBJ2-5; unclear D gene. This CDR3 is 15 amino acids long. Germline loops: CDR1 MGHRA, CDR2 YSYEKL. The V and J ends lost 2 bases and 3 bases respectively, with 13 bases between them. DNA of the CDR3: TGCGCCAGCAGCCAACTCCATAGCCCGGAAGAGACCCAGTACTTC. It translates to CASSQLHSPEETQYF.

The rearrangement joins TRBV15 to TRBJ2-7; tentative D call: TRBD1 (6 bases). The ends were cut back, 6 bases at V and 7 bases at J, with 10 bases in the middle. Germline CDR1 is LNHNV and CDR2 is YYDKDF (reference sequence). The CDR3 sequence is 11 residues long. The CDR3 region is CATRQGTEQYF. In nucleotides, the CDR3 is TGTGCCACCAGACAGGGAACAGAGCAGTACTTC.

The J gene is TRBJ2-7, the V gene TRBV7-2, with 7 nucleotides matching TRBD1. The CDR3 runs 15 residues. V was pared by 2 bases and J by 3 bases, with 7 bases of the junction left unmatched. The germline gives CDR1 SGHTA, CDR2 FQGNSA. The CDR3 region is CASSLSARGFYEQYF. The DNA of the CDR3 is TGTGCCAGCAGCTTAAGTGCCAGGGGGTTCTACGAGCAGTACTTC.

In DNA, the CDR3 is TGTGCCAGCGGGGCGGTCTACCGCCAAGAGACCCAGTACTTC. It codes for CASGAVYRQETQYF. The chain recombines TRBV7-9 with TRBJ2-5; maybe TRBD1 (5 bases). V dropped 8 bases and J dropped 1 base, with 14 bases sitting between them. The CDR3 is 14 residues long. The germline V gene encodes CDR1 SEHNR and CDR2 FQNEAQ (reference sequence).

The chain employs TRBV7-9 and TRBJ2-7; 10 bases match TRBD1. Looked up from germline, CDR1 is SEHNR and CDR2 is FQNEAQ (reference sequence). This CDR3 has 15 amino acids. V gave up 10 bases and J gave up 5 bases; unmatched junction bases: 14. The CDR3 reads CATVEPGQGFDEQYF. The CDR3 DNA is TGTGCCACCGTGGAACCGGGACAGGGGTTCGACGAGCAGTACTTC. Combining the CDR3 with reference TRBV7-9 and TRBJ2-7 gives the whole variable domain DTGVSQNPRHKITKRGQNVTFRCDPISEHNRLYWYRQTLGQGPEFLTYFQNEAQLEKSRLLSDRFSAERPKGSFSTLEIQRTEQGDSAMYLCATVEPGQGFDEQYFGPGTRLTVT.

In this sample, this clone turned up a few times. J is TRBJ1-1 and V is TRBV7-9; a possible D gene is TRBD1 (6 bases). The CDR3 totals 17 residues. Germline V CDR1 and CDR2: SEHNR, FQNEAQ (reference sequence). Trimming shortened V by 0 bases and J by 0 bases, and 14 bases separated the two germline ends. CDR3 loop: CASSLARQAYLNTEAFF. CDR3 sequence (DNA): TGTGCCAGCAGCTTAGCCAGACAGGCCTACTTGAACACTGAAGCTTTCTTT.

A few counts support this clone. The chain is built from TRBV5-4 and TRBJ2-7; 7 bases line up with TRBD1. Germline V gene data show CDR1 as SGHNT and CDR2 as YYREEE (reference sequence). V lost 4 bases to trimming and J lost 2 bases; unmatched junction nucleotides: 6. The CDR3 is 14 amino acids. CDR3 protein: CASSRDSNPYEQYF. CDR3 DNA: TGTGCCAGCAGCCGGGACAGTAACCCCTACGAGCAGTACTTC.

The J gene is TRBJ1-2, the V gene TRBV30; 9 nucleotides line up with TRBD1. With V trimmed by 2 bases and J by 4 bases, 2 bases remained unmatched. This CDR3 is 13 amino acids long. CDR1 GTSNPN and CDR2 SVGIG come from the germline V gene (reference sequence). Here the CDR3 reads CAWSSDRGYGYTF. The CDR3 region has the DNA TGTGCCTGGAGTTCGGACAGGGGCTATGGCTACACCTTC.

The chain carries TRBV19 and TRBJ1-2, with D unresolved. V lost 5 bases and J 4 bases, leaving 17 bases between the germline ends. The CDR3 covers 15 residues. Germline-derived CDR1 and CDR2 are LNHDA and SQIVND (reference sequence). In DNA form, the CDR3 reads TGTGCCAGTAGTTTCTATCCAGGTCGGGGCTATGGCTACACCTTC. This codes for CASSFYPGRGYGYTF.

The V and J genes are TRBV30 and TRBJ2-7; D not certain. The V gene's germline CDR1 is GTSNPN and CDR2 SVGIG (reference sequence). The length of the CDR3 is 11 residues. The V end lost 1 base, the J end lost 5 bases, and 6 bases lay between the germline ends. CDR3 sequence: CAWSELDEQYF. CDR3 bases: TGTGCCTGGAGTGAGCTGGACGAGCAGTACTTC.

This chain joins TRBV30 and TRBJ1-5, with no clear D. CDR1 is GTSNPN, CDR2 SVGIG, per germline (reference sequence). This CDR3 region has 13 residues. V lost 2 bases and J 1 base, leaving 6 bases between the germline ends. CDR3 in DNA: TGTGCCTGGAGTCTCGGGAGCAATCAGCCCCAGCATTTT. Its protein is CAWSLGSNQPQHF.

This clone was picked up one time. CDR3 sequence reads: CASSQFGYDEQYF. CDR3 nucleotide sequence: TGTGCCAGCAGCCAATTCGGTTACGACGAGCAGTACTTC. The V call is TRBV16, the J call TRBJ2-7; D is unresolved. V was pared by 1 base and J by 5 bases, with 9 bases between. The germline V gene encodes CDR1 KGHSY and CDR2 FQNENV. This CDR3 region has 13 residues. The full variable domain, rest sourced from reference TRBV16 and TRBJ2-7, is GEEVAQTPKHLVRGEGQKAKLYCAPIKGHSYVFWYQQVLKNEFKFLISFQNENVFDETGMPKERFSAKCLPNSPCSLEIQATKLEDSAVYFCASSQFGYDEQYFGPGTRLTVT.

The gene calls are TRBV9 and TRBJ1-4; D gene ambiguous. Trimming shortened V by 0 bases and J by 3 bases, and 12 bases separated the two germline ends. Germline V gene sequence: CDR1 SGDLS, CDR2 YYNGEE. The CDR3 spans 16 residues. In DNA, the CDR3 is TGTGCCAGCAGCGTAGCTTTCGGCGCGGCTAATGAAAAACTGTTTTTT. It yields the protein CASSVAFGAANEKLFF.

The chain links TRBV5-1 to TRBJ2-1, with D perhaps matching TRBD1 (6 bases). There are 12 residues in the CDR3. Per germline, CDR1 SGHRS and CDR2 YFSETQ. V was pared by 4 bases and J by 9 bases, with 11 bases between. The CDR3 DNA is TGCGCCAGCAGCCCTCCGGACAGTGAGCAGTTCTTC. It codes for CASSPPDSEQFF. Full variable domain (rest looked up from reference TRBV5-1 and TRBJ2-1): KAGVTQTPRYLIKTRGQQVTLSCSPISGHRSVSWYQQTPGQGLQFLFEYFSETQRNKGNFPGRFSGRQFSNSRSEMNVSTLELGDSALYLCASSPPDSEQFFGPGTRLTVL.

This clone has only a few counts. The chain recombines TRBV5-1 with TRBJ2-1, with 13 nucleotides matching TRBD2. This CDR3 is 16 amino acids long. The V and J ends lost 4 bases and 9 bases, in that order; junction bases with no gene match: 10. Germline values: CDR1 SGHRS, CDR2 YFSETQ. CDR3 DNA: TGCGCCAGCAGCCCCAGGACTAGCGGGAGACTAAGTGAGCAGTTCTTC. Its protein is CASSPRTSGRLSEQFF.

V gene TRBV9 combines with J gene TRBJ2-1, with 15 bases identical to TRBD2. Trimming at V came to 4 bases and at J to 5 bases, leaving 4 bases not matched to a gene. Germline CDR1 reads SGDLS; CDR2 reads YYNGEE. The CDR3 is 16 amino acids. The CDR3 here is CASSPRTSGGDNEQFF. CDR3 sequence (DNA): TGTGCCAGCAGCCCTCGGACTAGCGGGGGGGACAATGAGCAGTTCTTC.

The genes are TRBV27 and TRBJ2-7; D unresolved. The CDR3 has 13 residues. V was cut by 6 bases and J by 3 bases, with 12 bases left in between. CDR1 is MNHEY, CDR2 SMNVEV, per germline (reference sequence). CDR3: CASRLRPHYEQYF. DNA for the CDR3: TGTGCCAGCAGGCTCAGGCCCCACTACGAGCAGTACTTC.

The gene calls are TRBV4-3 and TRBJ2-2; TRBD2 matches at 9 bases. The CDR3 has 18 residues. Germline CDR1 and CDR2: LGHNA and YSLEER. The junction had 10 bases not matched to a gene; V was cut back by 2 bases and J by 3 bases. CDR3 sequence: CASSQFVSAGGYTGELFF. CDR3 bases: TGCGCCAGCAGCCAATTCGTCTCGGCGGGAGGGTACACCGGGGAGCTGTTTTTT.

V is TRBV5-4 and J is TRBJ1-2; the D gene is possibly TRBD1 (5 bases). Germline loops: CDR1 SGHNT, CDR2 YYREEE (reference sequence). CDR3 size: 16 residues. The ends were cut back, 4 bases at V and 5 bases at J, with 21 bases in the middle. CDR3 nucleotides: TGTGCCAGCAGCCCAAGCTGGGGCGGAACCGATTATGGCTACACCTTC. It specifies CASSPSWGGTDYGYTF. The variable domain in full, completed from reference TRBV5-4 and TRBJ1-2, reads ETGVTQSPTHLIKTRGQQVTLRCSSQSGHNTVSWYQQALGQGPQFIFQYYREEENGRGNFPPRFSGLQFPNYSSELNVNALELDDSALYLCASSPSWGGTDYGYTFGSGTRLTVV.

V gene TRBV27 combines with J gene TRBJ1-1; tentatively, D is TRBD1 (6 bases). From germline, CDR1 is MNHEY and CDR2 SMNVEV (reference sequence). The CDR3 has 13 amino acids. The ends were cut back, 10 bases at V and 4 bases at J, with 16 bases in the middle. The CDR3 nucleotides read TGTGCCACTACAGGGTACGGCGGCACTGAAGCTTTCTTT. This sequence encodes CATTGYGGTEAFF.

V and J are TRBV5-8 and TRBJ2-1, with a tentative D call TRBD2 (6 bases). The V and J ends lost 9 bases and 10 bases respectively, with 20 bases between them. The CDR3 is made up of 13 amino acids. CDR1 is SGHTS and CDR2 is YDEGEE in the germline V gene. The CDR3 DNA reads TGTGCCACCGATTGGAGCGGGTTGGGGGAGCAGTTCTTC. Translating gives CATDWSGLGEQFF.

CDR3 sequence (DNA): TGTGCCAGCAGTGTCCCTTTGGCGGGGCGGGACCGAGAGACCCAGTACTTC. This encodes CASSVPLAGRDRETQYF. The chain uses TRBV2 and TRBJ2-5; D might be TRBD2 (6 bases). V was pared by 4 bases and J by 4 bases, with 22 bases between. The length of the CDR3 is 17 residues. Germline V lookup: CDR1 SNHLY, CDR2 FYNNEI.

The chain couples TRBV9 to TRBJ2-3; 8 nucleotides agree with TRBD1. V dropped 3 bases and J dropped 4; count of bases not matched to a gene: 4. Germline V gene sequence: CDR1 SGDLS, CDR2 YYNGEE. CDR3 length equals 14 residues. The CDR3 is CASSATTGADTQYF. CDR3 sequence (DNA): TGTGCCAGCAGCGCAACGACAGGGGCAGATACGCAGTATTTT.

The V gene is TRBV5-1, the J gene TRBJ2-3; perhaps TRBD1 as D (5 bases). CDR1 is SGHRS and CDR2 is YFSETQ in the germline V gene. The V end was cut by 4 bases, the J end by 2 bases, with 17 bases between. The CDR3 is 16 residues long. The chain's CDR3 is CASSPAADGHTDTQYF. The CDR3 DNA reads TGCGCCAGCAGCCCAGCCGCGGATGGACACACAGATACGCAGTATTTT. The complete variable domain, with remaining parts taken from reference TRBV5-1 and TRBJ2-3, reads KAGVTQTPRYLIKTRGQQVTLSCSPISGHRSVSWYQQTPGQGLQFLFEYFSETQRNKGNFPGRFSGRQFSNSRSEMNVSTLELGDSALYLCASSPAADGHTDTQYFGPGTRLTVL.